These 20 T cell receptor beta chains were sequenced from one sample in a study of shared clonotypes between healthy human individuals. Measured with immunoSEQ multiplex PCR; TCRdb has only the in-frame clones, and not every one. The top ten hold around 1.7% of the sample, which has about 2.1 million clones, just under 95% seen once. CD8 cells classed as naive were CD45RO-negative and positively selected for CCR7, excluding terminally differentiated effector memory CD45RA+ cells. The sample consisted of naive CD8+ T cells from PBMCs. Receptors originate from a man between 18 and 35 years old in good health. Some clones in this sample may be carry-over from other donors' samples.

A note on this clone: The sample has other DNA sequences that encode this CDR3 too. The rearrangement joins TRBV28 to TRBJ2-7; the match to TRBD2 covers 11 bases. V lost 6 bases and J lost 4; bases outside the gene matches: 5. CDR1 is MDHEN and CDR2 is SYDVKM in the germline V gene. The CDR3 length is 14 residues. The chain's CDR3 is CASSPTSGTYEQYF. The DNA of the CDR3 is TGTGCCAGCAGCCCGACTAGCGGGACGTACGAGCAGTACTTC. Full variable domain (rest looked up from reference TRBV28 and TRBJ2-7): DVKVTQSSRYLVKRTGEKVFLECVQDMDHENMFWYRQDPGLGLRLIYFSYDVKMKEKGDIPEGYSVSREKKERFSLILESASTNQTSMYLCASSPTSGTYEQYFGPGTRLTVT.

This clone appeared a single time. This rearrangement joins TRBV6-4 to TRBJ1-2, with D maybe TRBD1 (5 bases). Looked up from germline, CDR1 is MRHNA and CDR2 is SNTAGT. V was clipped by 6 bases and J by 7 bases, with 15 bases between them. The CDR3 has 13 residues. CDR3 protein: CASREDTISGYTF. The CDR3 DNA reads TGTGCCAGCAGGGAGGACACTATAAGTGGCTACACCTTC.

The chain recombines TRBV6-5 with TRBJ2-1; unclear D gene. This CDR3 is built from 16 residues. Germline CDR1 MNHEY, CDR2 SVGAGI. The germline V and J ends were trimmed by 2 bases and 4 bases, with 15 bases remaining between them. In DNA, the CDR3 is TGTGCCAGCAGTTACAAGGACCATCCGTCGTACAATGAGCAGTTCTTC. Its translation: CASSYKDHPSYNEQFF.

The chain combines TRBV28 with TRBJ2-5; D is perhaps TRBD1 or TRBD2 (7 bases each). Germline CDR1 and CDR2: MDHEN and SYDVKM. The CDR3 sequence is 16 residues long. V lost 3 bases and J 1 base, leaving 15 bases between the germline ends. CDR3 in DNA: TGTGCCAGCAGTTTTCAGGGGGGGGGACGCCAAGAGACCCAGTACTTC. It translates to CASSFQGGGRQETQYF.

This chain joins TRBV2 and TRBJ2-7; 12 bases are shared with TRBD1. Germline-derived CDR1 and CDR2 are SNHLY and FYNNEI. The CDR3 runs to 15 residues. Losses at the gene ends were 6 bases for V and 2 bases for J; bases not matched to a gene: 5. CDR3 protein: CASRAGTGGPYEQYF. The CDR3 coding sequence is TGTGCCAGCAGGGCTGGGACAGGGGGCCCCTACGAGCAGTACTTC.

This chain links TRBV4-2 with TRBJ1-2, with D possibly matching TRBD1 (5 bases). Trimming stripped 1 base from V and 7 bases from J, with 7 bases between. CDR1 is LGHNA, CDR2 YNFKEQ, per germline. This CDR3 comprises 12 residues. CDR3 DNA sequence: TGTGCCAGCAGCCAAGCCGGGACTGGCTACACCTTC. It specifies CASSQAGTGYTF.

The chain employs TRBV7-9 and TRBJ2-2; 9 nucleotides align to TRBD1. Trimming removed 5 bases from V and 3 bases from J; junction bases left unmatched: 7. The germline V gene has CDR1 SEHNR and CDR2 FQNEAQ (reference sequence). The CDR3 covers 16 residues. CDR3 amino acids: CASSPGTGKDTGELFF. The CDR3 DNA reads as TGTGCCAGCAGCCCCGGGACAGGGAAAGACACCGGGGAGCTGTTTTTT.

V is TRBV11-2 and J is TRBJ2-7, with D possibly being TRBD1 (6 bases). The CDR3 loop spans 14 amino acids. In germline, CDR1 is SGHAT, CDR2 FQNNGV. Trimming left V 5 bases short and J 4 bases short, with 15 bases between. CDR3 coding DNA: TGTGCCAGCAGCCCCGGACAGATTCAATACGAGCAGTACTTC. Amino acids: CASSPGQIQYEQYF.

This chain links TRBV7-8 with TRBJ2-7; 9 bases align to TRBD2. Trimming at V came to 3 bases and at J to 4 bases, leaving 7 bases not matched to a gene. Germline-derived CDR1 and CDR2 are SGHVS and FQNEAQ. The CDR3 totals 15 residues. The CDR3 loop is CASSFRRLADYEQYF. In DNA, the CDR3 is TGTGCCAGCAGCTTCAGGAGACTAGCGGATTACGAGCAGTACTTC.

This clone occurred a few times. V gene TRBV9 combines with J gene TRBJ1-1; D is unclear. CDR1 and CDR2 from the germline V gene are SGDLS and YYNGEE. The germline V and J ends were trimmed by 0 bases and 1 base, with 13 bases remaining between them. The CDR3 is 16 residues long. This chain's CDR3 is CASSVGRVSGNTEAFF. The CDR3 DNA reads TGTGCCAGCAGCGTAGGGAGGGTATCGGGGAACACTGAAGCTTTCTTT.

The CDR3 DNA reads as TGTGCCAGCAGCTTAATAACGGGAGGGGGGGAGACCCAGTACTTC. It yields the protein CASSLITGGGETQYF. This sequence joins TRBV11-2 and TRBJ2-5; 8 bases are a match to TRBD2. The CDR3 spans 15 residues. V shed 2 bases, J shed 5 bases, and the junction held 7 bases outside the gene matches. CDR1 is SGHAT, CDR2 FQNNGV, per germline.

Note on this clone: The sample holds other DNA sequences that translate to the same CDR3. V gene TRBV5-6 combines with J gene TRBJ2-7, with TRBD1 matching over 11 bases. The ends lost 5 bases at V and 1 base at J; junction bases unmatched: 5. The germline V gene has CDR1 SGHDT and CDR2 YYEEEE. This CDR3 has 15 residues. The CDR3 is CASSRDRGSSYEQYF. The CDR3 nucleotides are TGTGCCAGCAGTCGGGACAGGGGGTCATCCTACGAGCAGTACTTC.

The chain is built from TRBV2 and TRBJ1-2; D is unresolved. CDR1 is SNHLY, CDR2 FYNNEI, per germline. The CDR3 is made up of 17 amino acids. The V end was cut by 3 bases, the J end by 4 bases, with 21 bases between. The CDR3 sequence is CASSDLTLSSLGYGYTF. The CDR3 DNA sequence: TGTGCCAGCAGTGATCTAACGCTTTCCTCCCTCGGCTATGGCTACACCTTC.

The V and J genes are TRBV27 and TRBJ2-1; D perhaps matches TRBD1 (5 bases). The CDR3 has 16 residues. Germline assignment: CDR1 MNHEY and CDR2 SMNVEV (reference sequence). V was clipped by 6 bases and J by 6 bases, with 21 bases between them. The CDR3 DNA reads TGTGCCAGCAGCACGTTTAGGGGCCAGAGTATCAATGAGCAGTTCTTC. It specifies CASSTFRGQSINEQFF.

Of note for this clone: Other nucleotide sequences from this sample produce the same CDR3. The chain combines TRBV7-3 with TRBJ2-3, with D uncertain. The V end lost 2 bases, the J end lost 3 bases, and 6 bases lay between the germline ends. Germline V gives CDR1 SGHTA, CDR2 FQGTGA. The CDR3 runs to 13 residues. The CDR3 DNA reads TGTGCCAGCAGCTTAGGAGTGACAGATACGCAGTATTTT. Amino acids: CASSLGVTDTQYF.

The CDR3 nucleotides are TGTGCCAGCAGCGCGGGTAAGACTAGTAAAGGGGAAGGTGAGCAGTTCTTC. Protein product: CASSAGKTSKGEGEQFF. This chain uses TRBV9 with TRBJ2-1; D is possibly TRBD2 (6 bases). CDR1 SGDLS and CDR2 YYNGEE come from the germline V gene. V shed 3 bases and J shed 9 bases, with 25 bases lying between them. This CDR3 contains 17 residues.

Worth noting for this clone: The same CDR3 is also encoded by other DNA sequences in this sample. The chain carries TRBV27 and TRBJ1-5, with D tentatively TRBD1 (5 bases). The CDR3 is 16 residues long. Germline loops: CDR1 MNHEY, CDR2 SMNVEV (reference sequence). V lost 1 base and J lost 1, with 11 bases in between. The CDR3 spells CASSLLRGGSNQPQHF. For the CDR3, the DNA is TGTGCCAGCAGTTTATTGCGGGGCGGGAGCAATCAGCCCCAGCATTTT.

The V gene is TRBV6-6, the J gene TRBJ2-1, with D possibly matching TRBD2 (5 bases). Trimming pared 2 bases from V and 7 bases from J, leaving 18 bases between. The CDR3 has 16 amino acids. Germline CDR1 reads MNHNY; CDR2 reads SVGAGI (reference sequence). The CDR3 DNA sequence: TGTGCCAGCAGTTACCAGGACTGGTCGGTTTCGAATGAGCAGTTCTTC. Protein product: CASSYQDWSVSNEQFF.

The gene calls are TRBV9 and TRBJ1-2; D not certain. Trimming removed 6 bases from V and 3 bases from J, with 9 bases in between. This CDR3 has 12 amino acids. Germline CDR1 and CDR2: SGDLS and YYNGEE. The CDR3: CASIGQHYGYTF. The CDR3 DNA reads TGTGCCAGCATAGGGCAGCACTATGGCTACACCTTC.

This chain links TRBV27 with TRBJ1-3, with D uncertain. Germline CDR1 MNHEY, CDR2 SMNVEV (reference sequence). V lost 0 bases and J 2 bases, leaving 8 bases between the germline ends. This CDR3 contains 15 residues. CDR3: CASSLSPGTGNTIYF. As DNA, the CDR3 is TGTGCCAGCAGTTTATCACCCGGGACTGGAAACACCATATATTTT.